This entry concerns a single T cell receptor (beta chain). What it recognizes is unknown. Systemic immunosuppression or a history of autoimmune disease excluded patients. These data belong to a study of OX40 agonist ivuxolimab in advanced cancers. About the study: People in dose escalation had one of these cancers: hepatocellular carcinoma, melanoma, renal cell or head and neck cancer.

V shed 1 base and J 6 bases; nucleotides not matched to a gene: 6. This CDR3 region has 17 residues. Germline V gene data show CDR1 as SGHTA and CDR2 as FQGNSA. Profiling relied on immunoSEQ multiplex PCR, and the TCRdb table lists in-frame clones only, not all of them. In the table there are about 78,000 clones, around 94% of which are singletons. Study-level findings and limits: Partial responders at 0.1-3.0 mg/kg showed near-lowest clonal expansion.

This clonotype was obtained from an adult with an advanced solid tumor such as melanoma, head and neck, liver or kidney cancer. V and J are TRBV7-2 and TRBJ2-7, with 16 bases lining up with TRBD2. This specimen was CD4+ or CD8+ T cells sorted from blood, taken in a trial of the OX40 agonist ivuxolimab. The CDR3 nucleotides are TGTGCCAGCAGCTTAGGGGGACTAGCGGGAGGGCTGGGCGAGCAGTACTTC. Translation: CASSLGGLAGGLGEQYF.